The 13 T cell receptor beta chains given below trace back to one sample, sequenced in a study of blood T cell repertoires in COVID-19. Using immunoSEQ multiplex PCR, the repertoire was profiled, and TCRdb retains in-frame clones only, with some absent. The table shows 150,000 to 200,000 clones, with roughly 85% occurring only once. The source material was peripheral blood. Receptors were obtained from a human donor with active or convalescent COVID-19. The donor label of this sample is uncertain.

The chain carries TRBV7-9 and TRBJ2-1, with a possible D match to TRBD1 (6 bases). Between the trimmed V and J ends, which lost 5 bases and 7 bases, there was a span of 9 bases. This CDR3 has 12 residues. The V gene's germline CDR1 is SEHNR and CDR2 FQNEAQ (reference sequence). CDR3 region: CASSPQGNEQFF. The CDR3, as DNA: TGTGCCAGCAGCCCCCAGGGGAATGAGCAGTTCTTC.

V and J are TRBV20-1 and TRBJ1-1; D not certain. CDR1 and CDR2 (germline): DFQATT, SNEGSKA (reference sequence). CDR3 length equals 12 residues. Trimming shortened V by 3 bases and J by 10 bases, and 15 bases separated the two germline ends. The CDR3 DNA follows: TGCAGTGCTAGTTGGATGAGGGCGGGAGCTTTCTTT. Encoded protein: CSASWMRAGAFF.

V usage is TRBV7-2 and J usage is TRBJ2-1; 12 bases line up with TRBD2. This CDR3 has 16 amino acids. The germline CDR1 and CDR2 sequences are SGHTA and FQGNSA. The J segment lost 7 bases and the V segment lost 0 bases, leaving 4 bases of the junction unmatched. The CDR3 region is CASSLALAGGRNEQFF. The CDR3, as DNA: TGTGCCAGCAGCTTAGCCCTAGCGGGGGGGCGTAATGAGCAGTTCTTC.

The V gene is TRBV6-2 or TRBV6-3, the J gene TRBJ1-1; 9 bases fit TRBD1. Trimming removed 7 bases from V and 6 bases from J; junction bases left unmatched: 12. Germline assignment: CDR1 MNHEY and CDR2 SVGEGT. The CDR3 extends over 15 amino acids. The CDR3 coding sequence is TGTGCCAGCACCCCGGGGGACAGGGCTGTTCCTGAAGCTTTCTTT. Translating it yields CASTPGDRAVPEAFF.

The chain is built from TRBV6-5 and TRBJ2-1; D uncertain. The CDR3 has 11 amino acids. V was shortened by 2 bases and J by 8 bases, with 4 bases between the two germline ends. Germline V CDR1 and CDR2: MNHEY, SVGAGI. CDR3 region: CASSYLHEQFF. The CDR3 DNA sequence: TGTGCCAGCAGTTACCTCCATGAGCAGTTCTTC.

The chain recombines TRBV28 with TRBJ1-1; D call uncertain. The CDR3 is made up of 12 amino acids. Trimming took off 6 bases at V and 1 base at J, with 6 bases between the two ends. Germline CDR1 reads MDHEN; CDR2 reads SYDVKM. Written as DNA, the CDR3 is TGTGCCAGCAGCGACACGAACACTGAAGCTTTCTTT. Translating gives CASSDTNTEAFF.

The rearrangement links TRBV13 to TRBJ2-3; the match to TRBD2 covers 12 bases. This CDR3 spans 17 amino acids. The V segment lost 4 bases and the J segment 0 bases; nucleotides outside the gene matches: 5. Germline loops: CDR1 PRHDT, CDR2 FYEKMQ (reference sequence). CDR3 coding DNA: TGTGCCAGCAGCTGGCGGACTAGCGGGGCTAGCACAGATACGCAGTATTTT. It encodes CASSWRTSGASTDTQYF.

This clone was seen more than once but under ten times. V is TRBV4-2 and J is TRBJ1-4, with 7 positions matching TRBD1. The length of the CDR3 is 15 residues. With 1 base clipped from V and 5 bases from J, the junction kept 4 bases outside the gene matches. Germline values: CDR1 LGHNA, CDR2 YNFKEQ. CDR3 in amino acids: CASSQGQGLNEKLFF. The CDR3, as DNA: TGTGCCAGCAGCCAAGGACAGGGATTGAATGAAAAACTGTTTTTT.

This sequence joins TRBV5-1 and TRBJ2-5; 7 bases map to TRBD2. With 4 bases clipped from V and 3 bases from J, the junction kept 6 bases outside the gene matches. CDR3 size: 14 residues. CDR1 is SGHRS and CDR2 is YFSETQ in the germline V gene. The CDR3 sequence is CASSANAGEETQYF. The CDR3 coding sequence is TGCGCCAGCAGCGCCAATGCGGGGGAAGAGACCCAGTACTTC.

The V call is TRBV14, the J call TRBJ1-4, with D maybe TRBD1 (5 bases). CDR3 size: 16 residues. The ends were cut back, 0 bases at V and 3 bases at J, with 11 bases in the middle. Germline values: CDR1 SGHDN, CDR2 FVKESK. The CDR3 DNA reads as TGTGCCAGCAGCCAAGACTGGGGGGTACCTAATGAAAAACTGTTTTTT. This codes for CASSQDWGVPNEKLFF.

The chain combines TRBV19 with TRBJ1-5, with 8 bases aligning to TRBD1. Germline loops: CDR1 LNHDA, CDR2 SQIVND (reference sequence). This CDR3 comprises 15 residues. The trim removed 3 bases at V and 4 bases at J, leaving 5 bases unmatched. CDR3 in DNA: TGTGCCAGTAGTATCCTTACAGGGGGGAATCAGCCCCAGCATTTT. Encoded protein: CASSILTGGNQPQHF.

V usage is TRBV9 and J usage is TRBJ2-3; weak D call: TRBD2 (6 bases). The CDR3 loop spans 15 amino acids. The V and J ends lost 3 bases and 3 bases respectively, with 14 bases between them. The germline V gene encodes CDR1 SGDLS and CDR2 YYNGEE. The CDR3 region is CASSGGGIGTDTQYF. CDR3 in DNA: TGTGCCAGCAGCGGGGGAGGCATCGGGACAGATACGCAGTATTTT.

The chain couples TRBV10-2 to TRBJ2-1; D may be TRBD2 (5 bases). This CDR3 region has 15 residues. Trimming removed 3 bases at V and 6 bases at J, with 15 bases between. Germline V CDR1 and CDR2: WSHSY, SAAADI. The CDR3 DNA follows: TGCGCCAGCAGTGATTGGTCGAGGGCTGGCAATGAGCAGTTCTTC. It is translated as CASSDWSRAGNEQFF.